A single sample gave rise to the 12 T cell receptor beta chains below, sequenced in a study of regulatory T cells in long-lasting Graves disease. According to the study, TCR beta libraries were built with iRepertoire HTBI primers and CDR3-region Arm-PCR. TCRdb processed the multiplex PCR reads anew with MiXCR; each CDR3 protein has one entry. The sample includes about 530,000 distinct CDR3 sequences, roughly 15% of them seen just once. Time point described: newly diagnosed GD, antithyroid drugs for less than 3 months. PBMC RNA was the source of the TCR library. These data were also filed under a second study, of T cells in Graves' hyperthyroidism and ophthalmopathy.

Sequenced here: peripheral blood mononuclear cells (PBMCs), sampled at new diagnosis, from a patient treated with antithyroid drugs. These receptors originate from a woman in her forties or fifties with Graves disease.

The rearrangement joins TRBV24-1 to TRBJ2-2, with D uncertain. This CDR3 contains 13 residues. Trimming cost V 3 bases and J 1 base, with 2 bases left between them. CDR1 is KGHDR and CDR2 is SFDVKD in the germline V gene. The DNA of the CDR3 is TGTGCCACCAGTGATAAGAACACCGGGGAGCTGTTTTTT. It yields the protein CATSDKNTGELFF.

This clonotype occurred many times. The chain links TRBV9 to TRBJ1-2; 7 positions agree with TRBD1. The V segment lost 3 bases and the J segment 7 bases; nucleotides outside the gene matches: 9. The CDR3 is 14 amino acids. Germline loops: CDR1 SGDLS, CDR2 YYNGEE. CDR3 in amino acids: CASSEYGTDLGYTF. The CDR3 DNA follows: TGTGCCAGCAGCGAATACGGGACAGATCTTGGCTACACCTTC.

This clonotype was seen many times. This sequence joins TRBV3-1 and TRBJ1-4; no firm D call. The ends were cut back, 1 base at V and 8 bases at J, with 8 bases in the middle. The CDR3 extends over 13 amino acids. Per germline, CDR1 LGHDT and CDR2 YNNKEL (reference sequence). DNA of the CDR3: TGTGCCAGCAGCCAAGGGACGGGCGAAAAACTGTTTTTT. It yields the protein CASSQGTGEKLFF.

Details on this clonotype: A far larger clone is one base from this, pointing to a likely read error. The rearrangement uses TRBV12-3 or TRBV12-4 and TRBJ2-7, with 13 bases aligning to TRBD2. CDR3 size: 16 residues. V trimming: 5 bases; J trimming: 7 bases; junction bases outside the gene matches: 11. CDR3 in amino acids: CASSGTSGATYNEQYF. As DNA, the CDR3 is TGTGCCAGCAGTGGGACTAGCGGGGCGACCTACAATGAGCAGTACTTC.

This clonotype was counted only a few times. The J gene is TRBJ2-7, the V gene TRBV19; 10 bases line up with TRBD2. This CDR3 is built from 13 residues. Germline V gene lookup returns CDR1 LNHDA and CDR2 SQIVND (reference sequence). J gave up 7 bases and V 8 bases, and 8 bases lay outside the gene matches. The CDR3 region is CASWSGGAGEQYF. DNA for the CDR3: TGTGCCAGTTGGAGCGGGGGGGCCGGGGAGCAGTACTTC. Full variable domain (remainder filled in from reference TRBV19 and TRBJ2-7): DGGITQSPKYLFRKEGQNVTLSCEQNLNHDAMYWYRQDPGQGLRLIYYSQIVNDFQKGDIAEGYSVSREKKESFPLTVTSAQKNPTAFYLCASWSGGAGEQYFGPGTRLTVT.

This clonotype was seen at least ten times. The chain recombines TRBV30 with TRBJ1-2; D is possibly TRBD1 (5 bases). Trimming removed 4 bases at V and 4 bases at J, with 13 bases between. CDR3 size: 13 residues. Per the germline V gene, CDR1 is GTSNPN and CDR2 is SVGIG (reference sequence). CDR3 sequence: CAWMGGLVYGYTF. CDR3 bases: TGTGCCTGGATGGGGGGTCTCGTCTATGGCTACACCTTC.

This clonotype has ten or more counts. The CDR3 protein is CASSLGQGIQPQHF. DNA of the CDR3: TGCGCCAGCAGCTTAGGTCAAGGGATACAGCCCCAGCATTTT. This rearrangement joins TRBV5-1 to TRBJ1-5; no firm D call. CDR1 and CDR2 from the germline V gene are SGHRS and YFSETQ. The CDR3 sequence is 14 residues long. V was shortened by 2 bases and J by 7 bases, with 13 bases between the two germline ends. The whole variable domain, remainder taken from reference TRBV5-1 and TRBJ1-5, is KAGVTQTPRYLIKTRGQQVTLSCSPISGHRSVSWYQQTPGQGLQFLFEYFSETQRNKGNFPGRFSGRQFSNSRSEMNVSTLELGDSALYLCASSLGQGIQPQHFGDGTRLSIL.

In its sample, this clonotype was seen many times. V usage is TRBV7-6 and J usage is TRBJ2-3; no definite D call. V lost 4 bases to trimming and J lost 5 bases, with 16 bases between them. This CDR3 has 15 residues. Germline V gives CDR1 SGHVS, CDR2 FNYEAQ. The DNA for the CDR3 is TGTGCCAGCAGCTCCCGGCGTGGTGGTCGAGATACGCAGTATTTT. Residues: CASSSRRGGRDTQYF.

Here the CDR3 reads CASTTGGAYSGNTIYF. Here the CDR3 DNA reads TGTGCCAGCACCACGGGGGGGGCTTACTCTGGAAACACCATATATTTT. The chain has TRBV6-1 and TRBJ1-3, with D tentatively TRBD1 (6 bases). Trimming took off 7 bases at V and 0 bases at J, with 16 bases between the two ends. Germline CDR1 is MNHNS and CDR2 is SASEGT. CDR3 length: 16 amino acids.

This clonotype has a count of ten or more. CDR3 sequence reads: CASSYRGTISYNSPLHF. The CDR3 DNA sequence: TGTGCCAGCAGTTACAGAGGCACCATCTCCTATAATTCACCCCTCCACTTT. V gene TRBV6-5 combines with J gene TRBJ1-6; D gene uncertain. The CDR3 has 17 residues. Trimming removed 2 bases from V and 0 bases from J, with 11 bases in between. CDR1 and CDR2 (germline): MNHEY, SVGAGI.

The sample holds many counts of this clonotype. The chain couples TRBV6-5 to TRBJ1-1; D perhaps matches TRBD1 (6 bases). This CDR3 is 13 amino acids long. The V end lost 4 bases, the J end lost 7 bases, and 13 bases lay between the germline ends. Germline V gene data show CDR1 as MNHEY and CDR2 as SVGAGI. CDR3 sequence (DNA): TGTGCCAGCAGTTCAACAGGGTGGGGTGAAGCTTTCTTT. Encoded protein: CASSSTGWGEAFF.

This clonotype was detected a few times. V is TRBV27 and J is TRBJ1-4; 9 bases agree with TRBD1. The junction had 11 bases not matched to a gene; V was cut back by 5 bases and J by 10 bases. Germline-derived CDR1 and CDR2 are MNHEY and SMNVEV (reference sequence). The CDR3 extends over 15 amino acids. DNA for the CDR3: TGTGCCAGCAGTGTAGTACAGGGGGCTCATCGAAAACTGTTTTTT. Translation gives CASSVVQGAHRKLFF.